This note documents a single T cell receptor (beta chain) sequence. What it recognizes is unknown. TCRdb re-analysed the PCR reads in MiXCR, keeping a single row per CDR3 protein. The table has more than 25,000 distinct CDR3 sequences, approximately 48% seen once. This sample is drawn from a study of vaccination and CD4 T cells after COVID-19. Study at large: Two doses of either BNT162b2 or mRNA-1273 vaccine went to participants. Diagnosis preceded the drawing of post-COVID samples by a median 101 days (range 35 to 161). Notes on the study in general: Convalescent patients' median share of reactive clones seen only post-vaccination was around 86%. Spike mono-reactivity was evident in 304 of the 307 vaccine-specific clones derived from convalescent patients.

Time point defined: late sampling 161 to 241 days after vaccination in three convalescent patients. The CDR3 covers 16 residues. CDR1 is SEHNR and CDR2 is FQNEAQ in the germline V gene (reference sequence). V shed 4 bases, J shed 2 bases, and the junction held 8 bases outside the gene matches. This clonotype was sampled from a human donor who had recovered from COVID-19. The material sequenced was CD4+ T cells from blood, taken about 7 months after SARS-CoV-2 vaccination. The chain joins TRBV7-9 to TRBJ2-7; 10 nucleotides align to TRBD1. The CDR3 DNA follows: TGTGCCAGCAGCTCACCCGGACAGGGGGGCACCTACGAGCAGTACTTC. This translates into CASSSPGQGGTYEQYF.